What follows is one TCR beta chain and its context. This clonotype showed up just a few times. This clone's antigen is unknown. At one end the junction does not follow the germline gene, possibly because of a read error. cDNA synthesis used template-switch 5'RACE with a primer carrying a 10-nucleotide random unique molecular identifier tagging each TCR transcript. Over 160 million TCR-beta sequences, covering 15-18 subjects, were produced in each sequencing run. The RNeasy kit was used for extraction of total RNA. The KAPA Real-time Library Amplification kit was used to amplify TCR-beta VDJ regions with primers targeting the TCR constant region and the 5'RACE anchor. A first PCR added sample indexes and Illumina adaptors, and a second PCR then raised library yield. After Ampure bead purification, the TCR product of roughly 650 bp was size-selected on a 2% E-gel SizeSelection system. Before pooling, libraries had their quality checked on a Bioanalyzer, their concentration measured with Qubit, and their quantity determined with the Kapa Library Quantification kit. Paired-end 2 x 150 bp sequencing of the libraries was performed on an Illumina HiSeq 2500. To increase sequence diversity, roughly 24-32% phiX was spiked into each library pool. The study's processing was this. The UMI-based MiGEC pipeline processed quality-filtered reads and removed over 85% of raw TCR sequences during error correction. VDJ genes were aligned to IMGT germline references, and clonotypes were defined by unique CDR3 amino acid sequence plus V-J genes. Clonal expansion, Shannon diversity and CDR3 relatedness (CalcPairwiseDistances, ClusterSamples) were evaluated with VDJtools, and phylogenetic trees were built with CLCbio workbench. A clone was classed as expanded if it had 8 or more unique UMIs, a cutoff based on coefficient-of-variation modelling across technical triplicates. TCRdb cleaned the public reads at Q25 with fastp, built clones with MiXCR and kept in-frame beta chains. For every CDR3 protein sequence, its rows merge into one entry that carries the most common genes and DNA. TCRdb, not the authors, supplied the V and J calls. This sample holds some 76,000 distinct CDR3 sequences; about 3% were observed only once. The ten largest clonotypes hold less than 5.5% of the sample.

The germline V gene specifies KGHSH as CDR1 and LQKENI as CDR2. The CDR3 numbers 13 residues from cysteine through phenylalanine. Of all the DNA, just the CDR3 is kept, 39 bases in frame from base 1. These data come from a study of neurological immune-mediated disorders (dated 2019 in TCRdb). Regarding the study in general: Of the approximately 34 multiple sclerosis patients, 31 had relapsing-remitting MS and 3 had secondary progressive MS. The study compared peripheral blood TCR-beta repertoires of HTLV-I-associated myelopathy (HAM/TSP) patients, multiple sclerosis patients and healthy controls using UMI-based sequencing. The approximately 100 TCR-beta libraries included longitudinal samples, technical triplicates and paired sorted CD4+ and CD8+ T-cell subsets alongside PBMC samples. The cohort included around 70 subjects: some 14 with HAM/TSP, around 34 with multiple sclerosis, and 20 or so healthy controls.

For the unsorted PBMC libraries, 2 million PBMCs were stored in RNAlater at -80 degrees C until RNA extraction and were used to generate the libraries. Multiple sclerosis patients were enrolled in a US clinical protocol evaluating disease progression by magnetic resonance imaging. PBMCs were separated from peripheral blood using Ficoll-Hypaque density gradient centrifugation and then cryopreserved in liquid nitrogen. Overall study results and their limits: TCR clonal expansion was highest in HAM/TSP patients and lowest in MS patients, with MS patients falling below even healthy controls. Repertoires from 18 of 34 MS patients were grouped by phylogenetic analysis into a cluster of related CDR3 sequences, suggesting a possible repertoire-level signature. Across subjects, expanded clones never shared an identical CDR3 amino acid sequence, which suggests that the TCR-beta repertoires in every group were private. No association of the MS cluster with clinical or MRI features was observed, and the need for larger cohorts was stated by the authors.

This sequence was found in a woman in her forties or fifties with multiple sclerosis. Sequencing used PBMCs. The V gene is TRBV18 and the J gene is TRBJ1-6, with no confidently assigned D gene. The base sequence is TGTGCCAGCTCCGACGGGAGGAATTCAACCCTCAACTTT. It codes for CASSDGRNSTLNF.